This T cell receptor beta chain was captured by sequencing in a study of graft-versus-host responses after intestinal transplantation (dated by TCRdb to the early 2020s). General notes on the study: Multivisceral, liver-intestinal, or isolated intestinal transplants were received by the recipients. The cohort enrolled 20 to 30 intestinal transplant recipients including one retransplant, and a few patients lacking pretransplant specimens were excluded. Graft-versus-host and host-versus-graft alloreactive T cell clones were tracked in the graft, circulation and bone marrow after intestinal transplantation using bulk TCR-beta CDR3 sequencing. Every recipient was given anti-thymocyte globulin induction, then maintenance tacrolimus and steroids for two to three years. To identify alloreactive clones, pre-transplant mixed lymphocyte reaction products were sequenced and then compared with unstimulated pre-transplant donor and recipient T cells. A peak of at least 4% donor T cells among recipient peripheral blood mononuclear cells was the definition used for donor T cell macrochimerism. Rather than being sequenced by the commercial service, samples from three later patients were sequenced in-house on an Illumina MiSeq and processed with MiXCR.

Interpreted using the paper, the time point label stands for: cells obtained before transplantation from donor or recipient. CD3+CD4+ and CD3+CD8+ populations were FACS-sorted from unstimulated pre-transplant donor and recipient cells taken from spleen or lymph nodes. The library was prepared using the immunoSEQ multiplex PCR assay. For most patients, genomic DNA was isolated with the Qiagen DNeasy Blood and Tissue Kit and sent frozen to Adaptive Biotechnologies for TCR sequencing. For most patients, genomic DNA was subjected to high-throughput TCR-beta CDR3 sequencing by Adaptive Biotechnologies. The study's own analysis went as follows. Adaptive's ImmunoSEQ software was the source of the TCR sequencing data for 15 to 20 patients, while three other patients were processed with MiXCR and VDJtools. To correct CD4 versus CD8 sorting errors, sequences present in both subsets at a frequency ratio below 5:1 were removed. CDR3 nucleotide sequences shared by donor and recipient were removed because the origin of these sequences could not be assigned. Alloreactive clones required at least 2-fold expansion over unstimulated cells and minimum CFSE-low frequency of 0.002% (template counts) or 0.001% (read counts). Clones were considered mappable if detected in sequenced pre-transplant spleen, lymph node, or MLR CFSE-low populations of the donor or recipient. The cumulative frequency of alloreactive clones was calculated as a percentage of all sequences, weighted by copy number. TCRdb retrieved this table from immuneACCESS and kept in-frame rearrangements only. Not all clones are present; in checked studies, unresolved V genes account for under half, and no reason is known for the remainder. V, J and clone size are those of that table, while D and trimming were read from the DNA. The sample table lists more than 100,000 clones, about 93% of them with a count of one. The ten largest clones represent around 0.12% of the sample.

Overall results and qualifications from the work: In the allografts of patients with donor T cell macrochimerism, GvH to HvG T cell clonal ratios were high. Conclusions were limited by the relatively low number and heterogeneity of intestinal transplant patients. Peak levels of circulating GvH clones were associated with declines in HvG clones early after transplant. GvH clones were found in recipient bone marrow, and some of the GvH clones appeared earlier in ileal mucosa or blood, which is consistent with an intestinal mucosal origin.

Regarding this clone: No antigen is known for it. No base quality values were provided; no much bigger clone lies one nucleotide off.

The germline ends are 9 bases apart after V is trimmed by 0 bases and J by 3 bases. The germline V gene gives CDR1 as SGHRS and CDR2 as YFSETQ. Spanning cysteine to phenylalanine, the CDR3 consists of 15 amino acids. The CDR3 DNA has 45 bases and is translated from base 1. Sequencing was performed on unstimulated CD4+ T cells sorted from spleen or lymph node cells, taken before intestinal transplant. The rearrangement combines TRBV5-1 with TRBJ2-2; the D gene is possibly TRBD2, with 5 bases matching. The receptor was derived from a human donor who received an intestinal transplant. CDR3 reads: CASSLGGVDTGELFF. The DNA reads TGCGCCAGCAGCTTGGGGGGAGTCGACACCGGGGAGCTGTTTTTT.